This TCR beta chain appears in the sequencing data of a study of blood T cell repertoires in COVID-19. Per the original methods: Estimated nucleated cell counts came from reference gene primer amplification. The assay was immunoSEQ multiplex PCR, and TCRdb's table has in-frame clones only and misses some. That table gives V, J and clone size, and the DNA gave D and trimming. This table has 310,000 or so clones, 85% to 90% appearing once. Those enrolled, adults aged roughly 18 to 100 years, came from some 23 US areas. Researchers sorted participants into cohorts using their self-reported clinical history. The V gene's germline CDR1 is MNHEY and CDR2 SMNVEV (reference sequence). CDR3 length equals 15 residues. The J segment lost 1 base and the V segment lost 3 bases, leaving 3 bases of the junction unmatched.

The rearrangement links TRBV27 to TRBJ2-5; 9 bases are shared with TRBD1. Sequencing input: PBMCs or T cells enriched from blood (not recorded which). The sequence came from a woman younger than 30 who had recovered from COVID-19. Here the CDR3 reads CASSFRDRAQETQYF. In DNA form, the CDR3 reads TGTGCCAGCAGTTTTCGGGACAGGGCCCAAGAGACCCAGTACTTC.